A single T cell receptor (beta chain) is shown here with its context. It lacks a known antigen. No base quality values were provided; no much bigger clone lies one nucleotide off. Using the deep immunoSEQ assay, multiplex PCR amplified TCR CDR3 regions from genomic DNA. Genomic DNA extracted from each cell subset was distributed evenly over all wells of several immunoSEQ 96-well plates, and each plate served as one replicate. Each replicate PCR for sorted subsets received around 210 ng genomic DNA, equal to about 30,000 T cell genomes. The purified libraries were quantified using a Qubit 3.0 fluorometer, sized with a Bioanalyzer 2100, and then quantified again using the KAPA Library Quantification kit. Every immunoSEQ 96-well plate was sequenced on a dedicated single-read 150-cycle Illumina NextSeq 550 flow cell. The authors' pipeline ran thus. Because the immunoSEQ output included only junctional sequences and no quality scores, the filtering could not be the same as the filtering used for full-length reads. To assign V/J genes and CDR3, sequences were annotated against IMGT germline references using PyIR, a Python wrapper for IgBLAST v1.9. Reads were filtered out if the reads had weak V/J assignments (E-value above 1e-6), no CDR3, stop codons, out-of-frame junctions, or ambiguous translated residues. A V3J clonotype was defined by an identical inferred V gene, J gene, and CDR3 amino acid sequence. To compute the percentage overlap between repertoires, the number of shared unique clonotypes was divided by the size of the smaller repertoire. Richness of each repertoire was evaluated using RTK rarefaction, the Chao1 estimator, and Recon v2.1 estimates of unobserved clonotypes. Generation probabilities were computed with OLGA for all TCRbeta clonotypes obtained by the gDNA method from several donors. Imported from immuneACCESS, the table was reduced by TCRdb to in-frame sequences with V and J called. These copies leave out some clones; in studies compared against another copy, an unresolved V gene accounts for under half, and the cause of the remainder is not known. V and J calls and clone size follow that table, whereas D and trimming were derived from the DNA. This sample is represented by 2 million to 2.5 million clones; roughly 95% of them were singletons. The ten largest account for 0.13% of the sample.

This sample was included in a study of shared clonotypes between healthy human individuals (dated by TCRdb to between 2020 and 2021). Regarding the research as a whole: Three men and a couple of women, aged 18 to 49 years, made up the cohort. To increase sequencing depth and limit assay-specific biases, different laboratories used diverse techniques to prepare libraries and sequence TCR repertoires. To estimate repertoire size and how much clonotype sharing occurs between individuals, the study deeply sequenced the blood TCR repertoires of several healthy adults. Each donor's leukapheresis produced roughly between roughly 0.85 and 9.5 billion PBMCs. For each donor, CD4 naive and CD4 memory were each given three plates, CD8 naive was given two plates, and CD8 memory was given one plate. Broad study findings and their caveats: Naive subsets generally had larger estimated clonotype richness than memory subsets did. Incomplete sequencing was indicated by rarefaction of sorted-subset datasets, despite the large sequencing depth. Pairwise subsampling led to the expectation that sequencing depth would affect the degree of clonotype sharing among donors. Sharing across four donors was observed for approximately 5% of naive CD4, over 3% of naive CD8, 2% to 2.5% of memory CD4, and around 0.42% of memory CD8 clonotypes. The genetic and exposure-history diversity represented was limited by the small number of donors. Compared with non-shared clonotypes, the clonotypes found in all four sorted-subset donors had higher generation probabilities. Only blood was sampled, and tissue TCR repertoires likely differ from those in blood.

Donors were healthy HIV-negative adults with no recently reported acute infections or vaccinations. Every donor was a Caucasian adult living in Nashville, Tennessee, USA. CD4+ T cells were enriched by magnetic negative selection, after which naive cells were positively selected on CD45RA and the negative fraction was taken as the memory subset. Blood was obtained by leukapheresis, after which PBMCs were separated by Ficoll-Histopaque density gradient centrifugation and cryopreserved in liquid nitrogen vapor phase. Analytical flow cytometry was used to check the purity and quantity of each magnetically sorted T cell population. Genomic DNA was isolated from each sorted fraction and quantified by UV absorbance on a Nanodrop 2000c. Including the terminal cysteine and phenylalanine, the CDR3 comprises 15 residues. The kept DNA is CDR3 alone, 45 bases in frame from the first base. The germline V and J ends show losses of 4 bases and 3 bases respectively, and no gene match explains 8 bases of the junction. The germline V gene specifies SGHRS as CDR1 and YFSETQ as CDR2.

The receptor chain draws on TRBV5-1 and TRBJ2-7; TRBD2 agrees with 9 junctional bases. This receptor was identified in a man younger than 30 in good health. The material sequenced was naive CD4+ T cells sorted from blood. The sample's cell subset or site, from its label and the paper: CD45RA+ positively selected. The nucleotide sequence reads TGCGCCAGCAGCCCTACACTAGCGGGTGTCTACGAGCAGTACTTC. The encoded protein is CASSPTLAGVYEQYF.